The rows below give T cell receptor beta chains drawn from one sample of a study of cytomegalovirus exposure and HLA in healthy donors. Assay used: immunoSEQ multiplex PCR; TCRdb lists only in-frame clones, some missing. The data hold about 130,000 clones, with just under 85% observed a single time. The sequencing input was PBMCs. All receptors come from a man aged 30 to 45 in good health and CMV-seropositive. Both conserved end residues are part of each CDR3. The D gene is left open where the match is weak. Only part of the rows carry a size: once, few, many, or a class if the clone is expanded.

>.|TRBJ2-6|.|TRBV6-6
TGTGCCAGCAGAGACAGCCCCGGGGCCAACGTCCTGACTTTC
CASRDSPGANVLTF
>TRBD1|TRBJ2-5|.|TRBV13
TGTGCCAGCAGCCCCCGTGACAGGGGGTTTCAAGAGACCCAGTACTTC
CASSPRDRGFQETQYF
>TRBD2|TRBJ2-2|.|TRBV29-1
TGCAGCGGTCCCACCGGGCTAGCGGGTAACACCGGGGAGCTGTTTTTT
CSGPTGLAGNTGELFF
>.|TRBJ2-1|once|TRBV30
TGTGCCTGGAGTGTCGGCGAGGTAATCGGGGAAAATGAGCAGTTCTTC
CAWSVGEVIGENEQFF
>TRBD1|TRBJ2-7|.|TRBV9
TGTGCCAGCAGCCGGGTCGGGACAGCATCCTACGAGCAGTACTTC
CASSRVGTASYEQYF
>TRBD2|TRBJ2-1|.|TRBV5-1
TGCGCCAGCAGCAAAAGCGGGATGGGATACAATGAGCAGTTCTTC
CASSKSGMGYNEQFF
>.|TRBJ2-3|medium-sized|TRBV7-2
TGTGCCAGCAGTATCCAGGGGGATACGCAGTATTTT
CASSIQGDTQYF
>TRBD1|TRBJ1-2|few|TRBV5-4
TGTGCCAGCAGCTCCGGGACAGGGTACTATGGCTACACCTTC
CASSSGTGYYGYTF
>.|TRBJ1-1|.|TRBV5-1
TGCGCCAGCAGCCCGTCAGAAGTGGGGCGAGCTTTCTTT
CASSPSEVGRAFF
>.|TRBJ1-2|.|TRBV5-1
TGCGCCAGCAGCTCCGGGTCCCAGCACTATGGCTACACCTTC
CASSSGSQHYGYTF
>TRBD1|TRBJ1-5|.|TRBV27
TGTGCCAGCAGTGTCGGACAGGGGTCAGGGAATCAGCCCCAGCATTTT
CASSVGQGSGNQPQHF
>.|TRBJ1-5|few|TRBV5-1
TGCGCCAGCAGCTTGGAGGGGAATAGCAATCAGCCCCAGCATTTT
CASSLEGNSNQPQHF
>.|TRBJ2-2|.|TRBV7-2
TGTGCCAGCAGCTTAGGCGACACCGGGGAGCTGTTTTTT
CASSLGDTGELFF
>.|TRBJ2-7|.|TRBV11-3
TGTGCCAGCAGCTTTGGGCGGGACAGCTCCTACGAGCAGTACTTC
CASSFGRDSSYEQYF
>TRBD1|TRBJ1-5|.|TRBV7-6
TGTGCCAGCAGTAACAGGGGGGATCAGCCCCAGCATTTT
CASSNRGDQPQHF
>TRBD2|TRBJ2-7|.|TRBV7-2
TGTGCCAGCAGCTCACCACTAGCGATTACGTACTTC
CASSSPLAITYF
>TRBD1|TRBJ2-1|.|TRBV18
TGTGCCAGCTCCCGGGACAGCTCCTACAATGAGCAGTTCTTC
CASSRDSSYNEQFF
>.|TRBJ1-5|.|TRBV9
TGTGCCAGTGGCGGGGGGTACGATCAGCCCCAGCATTTT
CASGGGYDQPQHF
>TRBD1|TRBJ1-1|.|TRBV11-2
TGTGCCAGCAGCTTAGCAGGGGACAGGGCGAACACTGAAGCTTTCTTT
CASSLAGDRANTEAFF
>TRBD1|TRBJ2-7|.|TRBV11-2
TGTGCCAGCAGCACAGGGGGCACGGGCTACGAGCAGTACTTC
CASSTGGTGYEQYF
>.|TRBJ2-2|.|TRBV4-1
TGCGCCAGCAGCCAAGGTAGAGGGGGGAACACCGGGGAGCTGTTTTTT
CASSQGRGGNTGELFF
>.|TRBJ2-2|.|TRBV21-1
TGTGCCAGCAGCAAAGGAAGGGGCCGAAGAACCGGGGAGCTGTTTTTT
CASSKGRGRRTGELFF
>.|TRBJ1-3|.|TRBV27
TGTGCCAGCAGTTTATCGGGAGCGAGCTCTGGAAACACCATATATTTT
CASSLSGASSGNTIYF
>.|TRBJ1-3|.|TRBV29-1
TGCAGCGTCCTCACCCAGGGGCCTATCTCTGGAAACACCATATATTTT
CSVLTQGPISGNTIYF
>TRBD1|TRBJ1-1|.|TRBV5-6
TGTGCCAGCAGCTGGACAGGGGGCAGTAACACTGAAGCTTTCTTT
CASSWTGGSNTEAFF
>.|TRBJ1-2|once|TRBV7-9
TGTGCCAGCAGCCCCCACGCACAGGGTCGTGGCTACACCTTC
CASSPHAQGRGYTF
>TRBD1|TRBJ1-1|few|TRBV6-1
TGTGCCAGCAGTGAGCTACAGGGGTGGGCTTTCTTT
CASSELQGWAFF
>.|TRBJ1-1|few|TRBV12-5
TGTGCTCTTCAGGGGAACACTGAAGCTTTCTTT
CALQGNTEAFF
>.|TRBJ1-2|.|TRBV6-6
TGTGCCAGCAGTTACTCCGGGGTAGGCTACACCTTC
CASSYSGVGYTF
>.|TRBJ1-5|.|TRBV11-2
TGTGCCAGCAGCTTAGTAGCGCGTCATAGCAATCAGCCCCAGCATTTT
CASSLVARHSNQPQHF
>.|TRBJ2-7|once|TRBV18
TGTGCCAGCTCACCCCTGACAGAGTACGAGCAGTACTTC
CASSPLTEYEQYF
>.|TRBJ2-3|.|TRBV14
TGTGCCAGCAGCCATAACCCCTTCCCCAAGGGCGGGATTTCAGATACGCAGTATTTT
CASSHNPFPKGGISDTQYF
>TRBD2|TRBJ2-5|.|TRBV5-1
TGCGCCAGCAGCCCCGGACTAGCGGGAGGTTCGGAGACCCAGTACTTC
CASSPGLAGGSETQYF
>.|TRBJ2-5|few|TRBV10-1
TGCCTGCCGAGCGGGCCGATGTACCAAGAGACCCAGTACTTC
CLPSGPMYQETQYF
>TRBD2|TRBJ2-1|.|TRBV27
TGTGCCAGCAGTTCCCTAGCGGGGGCCTACAATGAGCAGTTCTTC
CASSSLAGAYNEQFF
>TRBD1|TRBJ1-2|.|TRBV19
TGTGCCAGTACCCGGGACAGCTATGGCTACACCTTC
CASTRDSYGYTF
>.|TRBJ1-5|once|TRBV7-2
TGTGCCAGCAGCTTATACAGGGCTAGTCAGCCCCAGCATTTT
CASSLYRASQPQHF
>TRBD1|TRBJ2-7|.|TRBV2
TGTGCCAGCAGGCCCGTTAGGCAGGGGGAAGACGAGCAGTACTTC
CASRPVRQGEDEQYF
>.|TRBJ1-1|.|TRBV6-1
TGTGCCAGCATCCTAGGGGAGGTGGGGAGGACTGAAGCTTTCTTT
CASILGEVGRTEAFF
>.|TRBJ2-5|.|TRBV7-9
TGTGCCAGCAGCTTAGGGGTAGGGGGACAAGAGACCCAGTACTTC
CASSLGVGGQETQYF
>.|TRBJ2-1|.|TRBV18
TGTGCCAGCTCACCCAGGGGCGATGAGCAGTTCTTC
CASSPRGDEQFF
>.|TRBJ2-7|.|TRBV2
TGTGCCAGCACCAAAGGCTTGGAGCTCGAGCAGTACTTC
CASTKGLELEQYF
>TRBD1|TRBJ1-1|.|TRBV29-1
TGCAGCGGGGGACAGGGAGCAACTGAAGCTTTCTTT
CSGGQGATEAFF
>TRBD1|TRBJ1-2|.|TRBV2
TGTGCCAGCAGTTTTACAGGGGGCGACGGCTACACCTTC
CASSFTGGDGYTF
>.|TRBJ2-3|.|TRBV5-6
TGTGCCAGCAGCTTGGCGGGGGCAGATACGCAGTATTTT
CASSLAGADTQYF
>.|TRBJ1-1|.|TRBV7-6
TGTGCCAGCAGTCTACAGGGATGGGGCACTGAAGCTTTCTTT
CASSLQGWGTEAFF
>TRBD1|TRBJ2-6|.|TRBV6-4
TGTGCCAGCAGTGGACAGGGGGCTGCCGGGGCCAACGTCCTGACTTTC
CASSGQGAAGANVLTF
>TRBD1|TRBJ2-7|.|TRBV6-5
TGTGCCAGCAGTTACCGACAGGGGGCCTACGAGCAGTACTTC
CASSYRQGAYEQYF
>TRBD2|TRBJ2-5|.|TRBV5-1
TGCGCCAGCAGCTTGGTCGGGAGGGCCGAGGAGACCCAGTACTTC
CASSLVGRAEETQYF
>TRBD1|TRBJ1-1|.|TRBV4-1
TGCGCCAGCAGCCAAGCGACAGGGGCGAACACTGAAGCTTTCTTT
CASSQATGANTEAFF
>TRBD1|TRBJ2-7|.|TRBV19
TGTGCCAGTAGTCCCCGACAGGGGCACCCCTACGAGCAGTACTTC
CASSPRQGHPYEQYF
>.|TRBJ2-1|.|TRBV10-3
TGTGCCATCAGCCTAGGACTACACAATGAGCAGTTCTTC
CAISLGLHNEQFF